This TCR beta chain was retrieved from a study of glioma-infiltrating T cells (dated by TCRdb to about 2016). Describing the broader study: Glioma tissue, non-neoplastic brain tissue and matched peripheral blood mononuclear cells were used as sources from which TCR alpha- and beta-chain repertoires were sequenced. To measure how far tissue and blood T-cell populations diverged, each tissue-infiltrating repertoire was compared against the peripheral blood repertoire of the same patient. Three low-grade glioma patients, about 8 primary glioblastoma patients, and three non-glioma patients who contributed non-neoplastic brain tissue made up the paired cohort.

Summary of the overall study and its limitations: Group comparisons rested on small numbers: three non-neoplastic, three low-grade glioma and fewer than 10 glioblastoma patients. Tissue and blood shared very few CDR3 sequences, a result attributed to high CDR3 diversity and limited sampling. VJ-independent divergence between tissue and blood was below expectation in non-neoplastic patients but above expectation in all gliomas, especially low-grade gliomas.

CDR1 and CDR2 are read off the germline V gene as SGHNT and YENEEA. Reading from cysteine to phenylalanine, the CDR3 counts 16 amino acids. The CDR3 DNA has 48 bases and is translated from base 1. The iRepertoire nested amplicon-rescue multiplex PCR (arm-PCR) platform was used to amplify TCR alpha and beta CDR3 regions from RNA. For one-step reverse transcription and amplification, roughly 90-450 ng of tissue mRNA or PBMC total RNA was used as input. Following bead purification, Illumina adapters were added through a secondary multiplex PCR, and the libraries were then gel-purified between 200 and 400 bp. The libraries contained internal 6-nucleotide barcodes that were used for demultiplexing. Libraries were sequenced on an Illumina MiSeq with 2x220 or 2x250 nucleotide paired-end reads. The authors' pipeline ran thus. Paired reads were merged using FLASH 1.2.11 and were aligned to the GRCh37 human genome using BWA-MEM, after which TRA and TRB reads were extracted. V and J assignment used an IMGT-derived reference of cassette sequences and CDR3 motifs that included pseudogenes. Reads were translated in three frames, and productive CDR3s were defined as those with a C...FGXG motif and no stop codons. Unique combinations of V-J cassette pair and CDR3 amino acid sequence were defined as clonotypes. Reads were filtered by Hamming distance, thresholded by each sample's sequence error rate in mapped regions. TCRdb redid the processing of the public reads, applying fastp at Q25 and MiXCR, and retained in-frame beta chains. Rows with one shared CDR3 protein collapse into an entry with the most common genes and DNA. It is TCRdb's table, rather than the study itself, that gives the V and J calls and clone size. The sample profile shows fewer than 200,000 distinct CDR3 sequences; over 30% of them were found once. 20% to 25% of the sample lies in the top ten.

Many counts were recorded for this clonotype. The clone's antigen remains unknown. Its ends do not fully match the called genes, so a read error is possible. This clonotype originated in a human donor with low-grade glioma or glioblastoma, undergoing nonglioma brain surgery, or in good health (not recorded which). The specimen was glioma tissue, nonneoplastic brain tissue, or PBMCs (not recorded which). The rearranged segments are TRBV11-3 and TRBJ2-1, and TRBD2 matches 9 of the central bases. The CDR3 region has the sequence CASSLDGTSIYNKQFF. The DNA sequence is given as TGTGCCAGCAGCTTAGATGGGACTAGCATTTACAATAAGCAGTTCTTC.